The 12 T cell receptor beta chains below were found in one sample sequenced in a study of blood T cell repertoires in COVID-19. Here immunoSEQ multiplex PCR was the method, and the copy in TCRdb shows in-frame clones only, minus some. The sample holds about 140,000 clones; 85% are singletons and the top ten take around 2.9%. The sequenced sample consisted of peripheral blood. These receptors were taken from a man in his fifties or sixties with acute or convalescent COVID-19.

This rearrangement joins TRBV27 to TRBJ2-7; D ambiguous. Germline V gene lookup returns CDR1 MNHEY and CDR2 SMNVEV (reference sequence). Between the trimmed V and J ends, which lost 1 base and 9 bases, there was a span of 13 bases. The CDR3 consists of 13 residues. CDR3 protein: CASSLWQDGLQYF. CDR3 bases: TGTGCCAGCAGTTTATGGCAGGATGGGTTGCAGTACTTC.

The V gene is TRBV6-5, the J gene TRBJ1-4, with 7 bases identical to TRBD1. CDR1 and CDR2 (germline): MNHEY, SVGAGI. This CDR3 region has 15 residues. Trimming at V came to 6 bases and at J to 3 bases, leaving 7 bases not matched to a gene. CDR3 sequence: CASRLRGGANEKLFF. As DNA, the CDR3 is TGTGCCAGCAGACTCCGAGGGGGCGCTAATGAAAAACTGTTTTTT.

The chain uses TRBV29-1 and TRBJ1-2; D is ambiguous. Germline assignment: CDR1 SQVTM and CDR2 ANQGSEA. The CDR3 is made up of 15 amino acids. Trimming shortened V by 6 bases and J by 5 bases, and 22 bases separated the two germline ends. The CDR3 reads CSVILFEQEDYGYTF. Here the CDR3 DNA reads TGCAGCGTAATTCTTTTCGAGCAGGAGGATTATGGCTACACCTTC.

This chain joins TRBV7-8 and TRBJ1-1; D perhaps matches TRBD1 (5 bases). Germline CDR1 reads SGHVS; CDR2 reads FQNEAQ. V was shortened by 1 base and J by 0 bases, with 18 bases between the two germline ends. The CDR3 has 18 amino acids. The DNA for the CDR3 is TGTGCCAGCAGCTTAGTCGGCGGGGGGGTCCAAATGAACACTGAAGCTTTCTTT. This encodes CASSLVGGGVQMNTEAFF. The entire variable domain, with the rest obtained from reference TRBV7-8 and TRBJ1-1, is as follows: GAGVSQSPRYKVAKRGQDVALRCDPISGHVSLFWYQQALGQGPEFLTYFQNEAQLDKSGLPSDRFFAERPEGSVSTLKIQRTQQEDSAVYLCASSLVGGGVQMNTEAFFGQGTRLTVV.

The V call is TRBV7-9, the J call TRBJ1-2; the match to TRBD1 covers 10 bases. The CDR3 is made up of 15 amino acids. Germline trimming cut 3 bases from V and 4 bases from J; bases unmatched to any gene: 5. Germline V gene data show CDR1 as SEHNR and CDR2 as FQNEAQ (reference sequence). CDR3 nucleotide sequence: TGTGCCAGCAGCTTTGGGACAGGGGTACCCTATGGCTACACCTTC. This codes for CASSFGTGVPYGYTF.

The chain couples TRBV29-1 to TRBJ2-5; D gene ambiguous. Germline CDR1 SQVTM, CDR2 ANQGSEA. The V and J ends lost 2 bases and 7 bases respectively, with 14 bases between them. The CDR3 length is 13 residues. CDR3 loop: CSVEQAPLGTQYF. The CDR3 nucleotides are TGCAGCGTTGAACAGGCCCCTCTGGGGACCCAGTACTTC.

The V gene is TRBV19, the J gene TRBJ1-2; D gene ambiguous. V lost 5 bases and J lost 4, with 8 bases in between. Germline values: CDR1 LNHDA, CDR2 SQIVND (reference sequence). The CDR3 is made up of 12 amino acids. The DNA for the CDR3 is TGTGCCAGTAGTTCGTACAGCTATGGCTACACCTTC. Protein product: CASSSYSYGYTF.

This clone is a singleton in its sample. The gene calls are TRBV28 and TRBJ1-2; 10 bases align to TRBD1. CDR3 length: 15 amino acids. Trimming removed 6 bases from V and 8 bases from J; junction bases left unmatched: 12. Looked up from germline, CDR1 is MDHEN and CDR2 is SYDVKM. This chain's CDR3 is CASSLHRDRGVGYTF. The CDR3 region has the DNA TGTGCCAGCAGCCTCCACCGGGACAGGGGAGTCGGCTACACCTTC.

CDR3 coding DNA: TGTGCCAGCAGCCCCTACCCGGGACAGGGCTCTGGAAACACCATATATTTT. Encoded protein: CASSPYPGQGSGNTIYF. The chain carries TRBV14 and TRBJ1-3; TRBD1 matches 9 bases. CDR1 is SGHDN and CDR2 is FVKESK in the germline V gene. V trimming: 4 bases; J trimming: 0 bases; junction bases outside the gene matches: 7. This CDR3 has 17 amino acids.

The rearrangement links TRBV27 to TRBJ1-6, with 8 bases fitting TRBD1. The CDR3 spans 15 residues. V lost 3 bases, J lost 7 bases, and 5 bases stayed unmatched. The germline CDR1 and CDR2 sequences are MNHEY and SMNVEV (reference sequence). For the CDR3, the DNA is TGTGCCAGCAGTTTGCGACAGGGGTGGAATTCACCCCTCCACTTT. Protein: CASSLRQGWNSPLHF.

This rearrangement joins TRBV4-1 to TRBJ1-3, with TRBD1 matching 10 bases. The CDR3 sequence is 15 residues long. CDR1 MGHRA and CDR2 YSYEKL come from the germline V gene. V lost 1 base and J lost 7; bases outside the gene matches: 4. The CDR3 sequence is CASSQGQGAGNTIYF. The CDR3 region has the DNA TGCGCCAGCAGCCAAGGACAGGGGGCAGGGAACACCATATATTTT.

V is TRBV9 and J is TRBJ2-1, with 11 bases that match TRBD2. This CDR3 contains 15 residues. Germline CDR1 is SGDLS and CDR2 is YYNGEE. Trimming removed 4 bases from V and 3 bases from J; junction bases left unmatched: 3. Here the CDR3 reads CASSKTSGNYNEQFF. DNA for the CDR3: TGTGCCAGCAGCAAGACTAGCGGGAACTACAATGAGCAGTTCTTC.